This entry features one TCR beta chain sequence. This record belongs to a study of blood T cell repertoires in COVID-19. At the level of the study: Samples came from the United States, Italy and Spain, spanning acute and convalescent COVID-19. In each case, the material was cDNA or gDNA derived from T cells, B-cell-depleted T cells, or PBMCs.

As processed by the authors: How many nucleated cells were present was estimated from reference gene primer amplification. Profiled with immunoSEQ multiplex PCR; TCRdb holds only in-frame clones, not every one. The V and J calls and clone size are taken from that table; D and trimming were inferred from the DNA. This sample has 70,000 to 80,000 clones, with roughly 80% found just once. Sample: peripheral blood. The sequence was obtained from a human donor in a cohort sampled during active COVID-19.

The CDR3 region is CSVAGTSGRAGNEQFF. CDR3 nucleotides: TGCAGCGTGGCTGGGACTAGCGGGAGGGCAGGTAATGAGCAGTTCTTC. The chain recombines TRBV29-1 with TRBJ2-1; 16 nucleotides agree with TRBD2. The CDR3 sequence is 16 residues long. V shed 6 bases and J 7 bases; nucleotides not matched to a gene: 9. CDR1 is SQVTM and CDR2 is ANQGSEA in the germline V gene.